This T cell receptor (beta chain) was documented in a study of vaccination and CD4 T cells after COVID-19. Study summary: Investigators stimulated cells with overlapping spike peptides drawn from SARS-CoV-2, HCoV-NL63, HCoV-OC43 and HCoV-229E.

Comments on this clonotype: The target antigen is unknown.

The sample's treatment: 10-day PBMC culture with coronavirus spike peptide pools or control peptides (ViraFEST assay). The study, taken as a whole, reports: Early post-infection timepoints were not included, and relatively few convalescent patients were studied. Detection of a median roughly 85% of reactive clones in convalescent patients was confined to the period after vaccination.

Sequence data for DNA of cultured CD4+ T cells were generated by the Oncomine TCR Beta short-read assay. Genomic DNA extraction was carried out from cultured CD4+ T cells. TCRdb re-called the PCR reads with MiXCR, one entry per CDR3 protein. The sample lists about 15,000 distinct CDR3 sequences; approximately 55% were seen once. Germline loops: CDR1 SGHNT, CDR2 YENEEA. V dropped 5 bases and J dropped 8 bases, with 15 bases sitting between them. CDR3 length: 14 residues. Source: CD4+ T cells from blood, cultured in vitro, taken before SARS-CoV-2 vaccination. The chain is built from TRBV11-3 and TRBJ1-4; D ambiguous. This clonotype originated in a human donor who had recovered from COVID-19. CDR3 protein: CASSPKATPEKLFF. The CDR3 DNA reads as TGTGCCAGCAGCCCCAAGGCCACACCGGAAAAACTGTTTTTT.